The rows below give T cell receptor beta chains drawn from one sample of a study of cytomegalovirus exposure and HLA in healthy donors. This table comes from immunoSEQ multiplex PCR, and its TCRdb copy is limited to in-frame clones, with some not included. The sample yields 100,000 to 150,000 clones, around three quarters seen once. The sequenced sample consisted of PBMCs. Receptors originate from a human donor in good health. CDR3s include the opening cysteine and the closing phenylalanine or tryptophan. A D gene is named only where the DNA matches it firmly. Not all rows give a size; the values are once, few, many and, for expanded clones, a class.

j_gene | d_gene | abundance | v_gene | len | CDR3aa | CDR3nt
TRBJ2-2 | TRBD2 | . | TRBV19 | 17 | CASSITGGGGDTGELFF | TGTGCCAGTAGTATTACGGGGGGCGGGGGGGACACCGGGGAGCTGTTTTTT
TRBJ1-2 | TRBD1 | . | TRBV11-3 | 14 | CASSLGQGVYGYTF | TGTGCCAGCAGCTTAGGACAGGGGGTCTATGGCTACACCTTC
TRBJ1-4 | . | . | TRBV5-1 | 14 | CASSSGGGDEKLFF | TGCGCCAGCAGCTCTGGCGGCGGGGATGAAAAACTGTTTTTT
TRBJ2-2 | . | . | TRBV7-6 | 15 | CASSLGQANTGELFF | TGTGCCAGCAGCTTGGGCCAGGCGAACACCGGGGAGCTGTTTTTT
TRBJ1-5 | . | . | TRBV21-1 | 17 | CASMQSGAAGDNQPQHF | TGTGCCAGCATGCAAAGCGGTGCGGCAGGGGACAATCAGCCCCAGCATTTT
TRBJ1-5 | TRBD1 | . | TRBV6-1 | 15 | CASSGNTGANQPQHF | TGTGCCAGCAGTGGAAACACAGGGGCCAATCAGCCCCAGCATTTT
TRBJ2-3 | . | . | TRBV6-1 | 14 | CASSEGGVTDTQYF | TGTGCCAGCAGTGAAGGGGGAGTGACAGATACGCAGTATTTT
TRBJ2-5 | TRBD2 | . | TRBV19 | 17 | CASSIALGLAGVETQYF | TGTGCCAGTAGTATAGCCCTGGGACTAGCGGGAGTAGAGACCCAGTACTTC
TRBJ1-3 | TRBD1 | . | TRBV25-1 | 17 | CASSESAGGKAGNTIYF | TGTGCCAGCAGTGAATCGGCAGGGGGCAAGGCTGGAAACACCATATATTTT
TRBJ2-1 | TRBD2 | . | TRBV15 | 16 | CATSRGGLAINNEQFF | TGTGCCACCAGCAGAGGGGGACTAGCGATAAACAATGAGCAGTTCTTC
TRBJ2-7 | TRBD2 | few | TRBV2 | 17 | CASSEAGSASGFYEQYF | TGTGCCAGCAGTGAAGCGGGGTCGGCTAGCGGATTCTACGAGCAGTACTTC
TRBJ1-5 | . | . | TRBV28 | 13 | CASRSLLDRPQHF | TGTGCCAGCAGGTCCCTCCTGGACAGACCCCAGCATTTT
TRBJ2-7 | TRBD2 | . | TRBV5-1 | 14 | CASSLAGGAYEQYF | TGCGCCAGCAGCTTGGCCGGGGGGGCCTACGAGCAGTACTTC
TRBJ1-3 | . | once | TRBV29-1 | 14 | CSVVDRFRGNTIYF | TGCAGCGTTGTTGATCGTTTTCGGGGAAACACCATATATTTT
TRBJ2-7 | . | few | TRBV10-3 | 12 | CAISQGEGQQYF | TGTGCCATCAGTCAAGGGGAAGGGCAGCAGTACTTC
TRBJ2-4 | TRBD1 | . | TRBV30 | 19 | CAWSPPPSAGTGGFNIQYF | TGTGCCTGGAGCCCACCGCCCTCCGCCGGGACAGGGGGTTTCAACATTCAGTACTTC
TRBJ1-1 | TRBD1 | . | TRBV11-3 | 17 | CASSLGGWGQKNTEAFF | TGTGCCAGCAGCTTAGGAGGTTGGGGACAGAAGAACACTGAAGCTTTCTTT
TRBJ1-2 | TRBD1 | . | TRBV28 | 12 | CASSNRGRGYTF | TGTGCCAGCAGTAACAGGGGTAGAGGCTACACCTTC
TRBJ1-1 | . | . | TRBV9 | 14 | CASSVGGANTEAFF | TGTGCCAGCAGCGTAGGAGGTGCGAACACTGAAGCTTTCTTT
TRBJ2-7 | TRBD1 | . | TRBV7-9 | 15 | CASSPPSDRGQEQYF | TGTGCCAGCAGCCCCCCCTCCGACAGGGGGCAGGAGCAGTACTTC
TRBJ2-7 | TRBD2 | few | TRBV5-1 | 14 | CASSLSGSTHEQYF | TGCGCCAGCAGCCTTAGCGGGAGTACCCACGAGCAGTACTTC
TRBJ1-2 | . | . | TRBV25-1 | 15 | CASSESDGVVSGYTF | TGTGCCAGCAGTGAGTCGGACGGGGTGGTAAGCGGCTACACCTTC
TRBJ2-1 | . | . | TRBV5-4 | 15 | CASSVSGSSYNEQFF | TGTGCCAGCAGCGTGTCGGGAAGCTCCTACAATGAGCAGTTCTTC
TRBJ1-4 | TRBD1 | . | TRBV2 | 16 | CASEWDRGLVNEKLFF | TGTGCCAGCGAGTGGGACAGGGGGCTTGTTAATGAAAAACTGTTTTTT
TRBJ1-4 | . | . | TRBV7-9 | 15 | CASSPGGRTNEKLFF | TGTGCCAGCAGCCCGGGGGGGAGAACTAATGAAAAACTGTTTTTT
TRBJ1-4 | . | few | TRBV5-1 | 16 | CASSLDSRGRSEKLFF | TGCGCCAGCAGCCTAGATTCCAGAGGGCGGAGTGAAAAACTGTTTTTT
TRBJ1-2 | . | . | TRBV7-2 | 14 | CASSLSSGARGYTF | TGTGCCAGCAGCTTAAGCTCAGGCGCACGCGGCTACACCTTC
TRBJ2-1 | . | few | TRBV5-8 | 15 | CASSLGTSSYNEQFF | TGTGCCAGCAGCTTGGGCACTAGCTCCTACAATGAGCAGTTCTTC